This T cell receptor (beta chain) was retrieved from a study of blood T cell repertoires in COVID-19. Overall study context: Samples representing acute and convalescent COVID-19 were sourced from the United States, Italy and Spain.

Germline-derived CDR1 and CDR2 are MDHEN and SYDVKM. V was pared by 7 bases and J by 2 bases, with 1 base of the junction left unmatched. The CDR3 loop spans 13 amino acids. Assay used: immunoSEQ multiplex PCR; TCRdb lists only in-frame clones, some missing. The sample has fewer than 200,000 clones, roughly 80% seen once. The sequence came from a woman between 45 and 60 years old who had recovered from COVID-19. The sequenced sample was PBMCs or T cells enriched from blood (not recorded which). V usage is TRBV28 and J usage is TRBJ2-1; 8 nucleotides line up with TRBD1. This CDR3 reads CASMDRAYNEQFF. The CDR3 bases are TGTGCCAGCATGGACAGGGCCTACAATGAGCAGTTCTTC.